This TCR beta chain was recorded in a study of cytomegalovirus exposure and HLA in healthy donors. As regards this clone: The antigen remains unidentified.

Using immunoSEQ multiplex PCR, the repertoire was profiled, and TCRdb retains in-frame clones only, with some absent. This sample has about 130,000 clones, with approximately 90% found just once. Separate from the roughly 700-subject first cohort, the 120-subject validation cohort was the one that the donors belonged to. Trimming took off 3 bases at V and 7 bases at J, with 13 bases between the two ends. CDR3 length: 14 amino acids. CDR1 is MDHEN and CDR2 is SYDVKM in the germline V gene. Broader study findings: The study designated about 160 TCR beta chains cytomegalovirus-associated. A few of the chains that were CMV-associated were confirmed in vitro to be specific for CMV antigens.

Sequencing was carried out using PBMCs. The genes are TRBV28 and TRBJ1-5, with TRBD1 as a possible D gene (5 bases). This TCR was sampled from a woman aged 25 to 39 in good health and CMV-seropositive. The CDR3 sequence: CASSFRQGGQPQHF. CDR3 sequence (DNA): TGTGCCAGCAGTTTCCGCCAGGGCGGCCAGCCCCAGCATTTT.